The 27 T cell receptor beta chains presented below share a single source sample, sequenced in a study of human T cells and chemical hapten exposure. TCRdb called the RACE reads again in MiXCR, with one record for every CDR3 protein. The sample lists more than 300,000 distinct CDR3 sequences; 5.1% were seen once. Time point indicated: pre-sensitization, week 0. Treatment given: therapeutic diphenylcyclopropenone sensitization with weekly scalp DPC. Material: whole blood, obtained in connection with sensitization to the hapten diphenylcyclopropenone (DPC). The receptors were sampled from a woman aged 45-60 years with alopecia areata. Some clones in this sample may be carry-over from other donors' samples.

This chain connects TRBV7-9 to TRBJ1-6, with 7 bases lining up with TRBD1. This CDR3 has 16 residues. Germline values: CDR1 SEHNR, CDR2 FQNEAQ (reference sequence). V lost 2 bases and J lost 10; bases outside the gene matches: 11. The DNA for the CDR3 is TGTGCCAGCAGCTTACAAGGGGGCGCGGGCAACTCACCCCTCCACTTT. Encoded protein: CASSLQGGAGNSPLHF.

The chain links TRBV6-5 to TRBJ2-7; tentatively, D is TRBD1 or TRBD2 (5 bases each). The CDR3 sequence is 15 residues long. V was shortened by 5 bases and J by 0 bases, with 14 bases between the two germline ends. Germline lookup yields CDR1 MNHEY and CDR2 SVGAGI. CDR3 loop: CASSTPGQGSYEQYF. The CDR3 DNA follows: TGTGCCAGCAGTACCCCGGGGCAGGGCTCCTACGAGCAGTACTTC.

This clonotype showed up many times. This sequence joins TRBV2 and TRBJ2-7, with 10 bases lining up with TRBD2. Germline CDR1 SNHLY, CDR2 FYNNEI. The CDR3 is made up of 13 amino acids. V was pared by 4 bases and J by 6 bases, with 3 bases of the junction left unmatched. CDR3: CASSVLAGSEQYF. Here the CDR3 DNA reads TGTGCCAGCAGTGTACTAGCGGGAAGCGAGCAGTACTTC.

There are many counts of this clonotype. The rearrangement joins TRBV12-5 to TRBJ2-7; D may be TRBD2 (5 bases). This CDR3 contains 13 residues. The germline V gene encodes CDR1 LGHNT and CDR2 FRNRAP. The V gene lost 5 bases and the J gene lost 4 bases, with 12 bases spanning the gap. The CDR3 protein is CASGLGEGYEQYF. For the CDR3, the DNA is TGTGCTAGTGGTCTGGGAGAGGGTTACGAGCAGTACTTC.

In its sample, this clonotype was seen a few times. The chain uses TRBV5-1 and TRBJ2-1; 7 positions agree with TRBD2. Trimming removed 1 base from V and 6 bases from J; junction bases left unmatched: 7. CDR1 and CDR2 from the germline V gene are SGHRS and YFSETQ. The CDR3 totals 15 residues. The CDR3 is CASSLSGTTSNEQFF. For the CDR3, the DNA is TGCGCCAGCAGCTTGTCCGGGACTACCAGCAATGAGCAGTTCTTC.

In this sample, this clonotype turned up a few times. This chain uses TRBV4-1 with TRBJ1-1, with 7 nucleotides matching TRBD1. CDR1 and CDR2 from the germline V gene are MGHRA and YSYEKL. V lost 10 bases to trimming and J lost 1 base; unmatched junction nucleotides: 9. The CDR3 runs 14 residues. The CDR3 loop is CATRRTGANTEAFF. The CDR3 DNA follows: TGCGCCACAAGGAGGACAGGAGCGAACACTGAAGCTTTCTTT.

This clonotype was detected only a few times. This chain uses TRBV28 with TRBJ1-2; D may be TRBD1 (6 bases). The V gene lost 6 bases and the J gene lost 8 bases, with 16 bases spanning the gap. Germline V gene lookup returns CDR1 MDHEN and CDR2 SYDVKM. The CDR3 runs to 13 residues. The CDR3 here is CASRVTGRGGYTF. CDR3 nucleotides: TGTGCCAGCAGAGTAACAGGGCGCGGAGGCTACACCTTC.

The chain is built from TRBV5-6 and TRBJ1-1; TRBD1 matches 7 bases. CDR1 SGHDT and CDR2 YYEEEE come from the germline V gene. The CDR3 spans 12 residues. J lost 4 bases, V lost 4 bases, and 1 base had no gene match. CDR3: CASSTGVTEAFF. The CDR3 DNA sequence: TGTGCCAGCAGCACAGGGGTCACTGAAGCTTTCTTT.

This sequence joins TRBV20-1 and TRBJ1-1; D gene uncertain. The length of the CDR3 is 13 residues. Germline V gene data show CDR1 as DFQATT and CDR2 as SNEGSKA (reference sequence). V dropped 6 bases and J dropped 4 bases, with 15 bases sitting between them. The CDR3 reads CSAAGRGSTEAFF. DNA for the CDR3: TGCAGTGCAGCGGGCCGAGGGAGCACTGAAGCTTTCTTT.

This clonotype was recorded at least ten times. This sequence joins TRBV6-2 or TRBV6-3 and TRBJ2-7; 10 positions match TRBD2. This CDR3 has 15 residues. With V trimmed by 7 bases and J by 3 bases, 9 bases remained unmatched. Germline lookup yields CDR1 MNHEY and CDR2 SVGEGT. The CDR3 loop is CASISHLAGDYEQYF. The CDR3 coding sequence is TGTGCCAGCATCTCCCACCTAGCGGGGGACTACGAGCAGTACTTC.

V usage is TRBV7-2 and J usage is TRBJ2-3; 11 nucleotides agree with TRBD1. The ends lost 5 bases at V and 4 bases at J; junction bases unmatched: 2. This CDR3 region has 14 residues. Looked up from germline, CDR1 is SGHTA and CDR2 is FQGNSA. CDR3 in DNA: TGTGCCAGCAGCCGGGACAGGGGGTCAGATACGCAGTATTTT. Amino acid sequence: CASSRDRGSDTQYF.

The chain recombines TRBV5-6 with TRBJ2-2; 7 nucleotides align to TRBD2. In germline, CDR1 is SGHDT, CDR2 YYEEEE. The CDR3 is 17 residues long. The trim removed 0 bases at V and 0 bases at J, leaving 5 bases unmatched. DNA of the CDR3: TGTGCCAGCAGCTTGGCCGGGGAGGGGCCGAACACCGGGGAGCTGTTTTTT. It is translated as CASSLAGEGPNTGELFF.

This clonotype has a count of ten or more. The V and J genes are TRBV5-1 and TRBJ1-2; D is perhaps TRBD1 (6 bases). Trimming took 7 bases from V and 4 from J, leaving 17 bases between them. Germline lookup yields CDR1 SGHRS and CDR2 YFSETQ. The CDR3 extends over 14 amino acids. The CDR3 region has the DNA TGCGCCAGCGGCAGAGGACAGACGACCTATGGCTACACCTTC. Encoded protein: CASGRGQTTYGYTF.

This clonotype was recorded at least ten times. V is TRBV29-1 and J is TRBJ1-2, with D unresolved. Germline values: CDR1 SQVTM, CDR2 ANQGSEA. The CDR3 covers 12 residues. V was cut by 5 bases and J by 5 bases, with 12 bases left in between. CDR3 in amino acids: CSVWGGLYGYTF. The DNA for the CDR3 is TGCAGCGTTTGGGGAGGCCTGTATGGCTACACCTTC.

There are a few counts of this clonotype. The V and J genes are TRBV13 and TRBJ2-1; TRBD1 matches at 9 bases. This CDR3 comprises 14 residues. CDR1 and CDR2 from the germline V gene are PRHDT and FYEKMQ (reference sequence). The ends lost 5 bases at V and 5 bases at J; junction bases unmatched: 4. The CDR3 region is CASSPDRGDNEQFF. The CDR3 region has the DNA TGTGCCAGCAGCCCAGACAGGGGGGACAATGAGCAGTTCTTC.

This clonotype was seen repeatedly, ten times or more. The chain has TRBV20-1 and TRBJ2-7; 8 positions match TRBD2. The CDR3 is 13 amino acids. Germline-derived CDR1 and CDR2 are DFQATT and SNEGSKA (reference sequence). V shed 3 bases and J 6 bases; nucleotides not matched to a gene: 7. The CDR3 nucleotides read TGCAGTGCTAGTCGGACTAGCATAGGCGAGCAGTACTTC. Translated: CSASRTSIGEQYF.

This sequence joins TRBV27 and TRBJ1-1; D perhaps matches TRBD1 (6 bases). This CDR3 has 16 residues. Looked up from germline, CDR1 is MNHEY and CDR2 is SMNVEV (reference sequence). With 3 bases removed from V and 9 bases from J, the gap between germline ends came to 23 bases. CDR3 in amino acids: CASSLDKPGAGLKAFF. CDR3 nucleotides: TGTGCCAGCAGTTTGGACAAGCCGGGGGCAGGCCTGAAAGCTTTCTTT.

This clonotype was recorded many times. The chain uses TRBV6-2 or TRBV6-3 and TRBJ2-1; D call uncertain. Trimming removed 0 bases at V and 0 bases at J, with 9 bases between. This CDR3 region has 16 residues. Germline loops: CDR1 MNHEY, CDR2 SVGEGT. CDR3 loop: CASSYSRLVSYNEQFF. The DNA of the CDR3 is TGTGCCAGCAGTTACTCACGGCTAGTCTCCTACAATGAGCAGTTCTTC.

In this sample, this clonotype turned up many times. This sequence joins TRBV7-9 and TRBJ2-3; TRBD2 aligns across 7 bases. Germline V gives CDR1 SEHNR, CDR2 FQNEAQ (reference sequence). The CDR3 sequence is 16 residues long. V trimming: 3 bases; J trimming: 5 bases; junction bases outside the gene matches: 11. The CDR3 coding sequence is TGTGCCAGCAGCTTCAAGCGGGGCCCGGCGATAGATACGCAGTATTTT. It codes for CASSFKRGPAIDTQYF.

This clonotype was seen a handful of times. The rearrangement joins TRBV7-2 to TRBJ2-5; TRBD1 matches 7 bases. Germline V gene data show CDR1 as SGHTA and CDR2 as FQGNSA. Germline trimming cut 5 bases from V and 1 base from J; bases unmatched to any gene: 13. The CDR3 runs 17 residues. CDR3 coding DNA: TGTGCCAGCAGCACCCGACAGGGATCTATGATCCAAGAGACCCAGTACTTC. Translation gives CASSTRQGSMIQETQYF.

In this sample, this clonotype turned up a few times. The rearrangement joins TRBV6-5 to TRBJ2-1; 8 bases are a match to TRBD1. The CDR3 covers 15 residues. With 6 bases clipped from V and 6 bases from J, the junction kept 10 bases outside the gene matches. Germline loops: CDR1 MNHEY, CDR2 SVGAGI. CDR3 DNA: TGTGCCAGCAGGTTAGGACAGGGAGGTTCCAATGAGCAGTTCTTC. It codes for CASRLGQGGSNEQFF.

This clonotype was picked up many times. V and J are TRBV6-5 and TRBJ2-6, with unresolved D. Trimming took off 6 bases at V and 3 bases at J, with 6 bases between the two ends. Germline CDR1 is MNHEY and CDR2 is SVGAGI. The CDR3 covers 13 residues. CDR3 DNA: TGTGCCAGCAGCCCAATTGGGGCCAACGTCCTGACTTTC. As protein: CASSPIGANVLTF.

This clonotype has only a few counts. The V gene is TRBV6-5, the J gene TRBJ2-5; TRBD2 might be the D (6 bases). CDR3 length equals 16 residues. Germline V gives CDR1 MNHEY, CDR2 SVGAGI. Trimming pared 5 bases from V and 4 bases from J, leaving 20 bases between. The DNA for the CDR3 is TGTGCCAGCAGTCCCTCAGGCGGGGATCTAGGAGAGACCCAGTACTTC. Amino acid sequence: CASSPSGGDLGETQYF.

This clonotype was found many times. The CDR3 nucleotides read TGCAGCGCGAAGGACCGTAGAGGCACAGATACGCAGTATTTT. Translation: CSAKDRRGTDTQYF. This rearrangement joins TRBV29-1 to TRBJ2-3, with D hard to call. CDR1 is SQVTM and CDR2 is ANQGSEA in the germline V gene. The CDR3 loop spans 14 amino acids. V was trimmed by 7 bases and J by 1 base, leaving 15 bases between them.

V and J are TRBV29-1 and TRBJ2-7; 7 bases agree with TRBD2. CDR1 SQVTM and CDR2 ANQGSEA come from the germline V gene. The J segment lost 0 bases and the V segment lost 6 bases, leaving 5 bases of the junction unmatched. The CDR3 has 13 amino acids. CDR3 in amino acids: CSVSSGGSYEQYF. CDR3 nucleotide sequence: TGCAGCGTATCTAGCGGAGGCTCCTACGAGCAGTACTTC.

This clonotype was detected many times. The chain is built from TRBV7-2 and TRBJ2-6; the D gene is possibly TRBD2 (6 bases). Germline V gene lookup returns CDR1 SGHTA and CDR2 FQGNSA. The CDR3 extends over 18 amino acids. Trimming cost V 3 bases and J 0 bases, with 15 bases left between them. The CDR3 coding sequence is TGTGCCAGCAGCTTGGGCGGGACTGCAGCCTCTGGGGCCAACGTCCTGACTTTC. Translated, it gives CASSLGGTAASGANVLTF.

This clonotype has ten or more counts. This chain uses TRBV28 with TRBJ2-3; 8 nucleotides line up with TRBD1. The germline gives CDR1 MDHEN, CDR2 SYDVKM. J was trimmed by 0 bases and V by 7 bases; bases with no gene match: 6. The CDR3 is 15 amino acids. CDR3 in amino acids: CASIRGQASTDTQYF. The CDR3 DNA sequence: TGTGCCAGCATTAGGGGACAGGCTAGCACAGATACGCAGTATTTT.